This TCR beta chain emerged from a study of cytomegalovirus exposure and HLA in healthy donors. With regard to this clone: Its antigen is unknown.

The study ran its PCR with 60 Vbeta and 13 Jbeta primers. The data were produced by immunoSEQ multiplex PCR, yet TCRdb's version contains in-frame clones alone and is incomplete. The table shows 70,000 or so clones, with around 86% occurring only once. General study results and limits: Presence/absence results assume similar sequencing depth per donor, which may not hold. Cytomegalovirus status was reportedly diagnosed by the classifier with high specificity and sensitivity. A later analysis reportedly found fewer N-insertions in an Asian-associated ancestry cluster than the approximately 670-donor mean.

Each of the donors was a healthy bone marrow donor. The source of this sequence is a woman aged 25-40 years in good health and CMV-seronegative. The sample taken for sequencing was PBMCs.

The chain's CDR3 is CASSLEPGLLSETQYF. CDR3 in DNA: TGTGCCAGCAGCTTGGAACCAGGGCTCTTAAGTGAGACCCAGTACTTC. This sequence joins TRBV5-6 and TRBJ2-5; D may be TRBD1 (5 bases). CDR1 is SGHDT and CDR2 is YYEEEE in the germline V gene. Between the trimmed V and J ends, which lost 0 bases and 5 bases, there was a span of 17 bases. This CDR3 is 16 amino acids long.